This is a list of T cell receptor beta chains from one sample in a study of T cell changes during pregnancy in multiple sclerosis. Using immunoSEQ multiplex PCR, the repertoire was profiled, and TCRdb retains in-frame clones only, with some absent. The sample shows 65,000 to 90,000 clones, approximately 92% of them seen only once. Source: peripheral blood, taken in the second trimester of pregnancy. The receptors originated from a female donor with multiple sclerosis, enrolled in a pregnancy study. Each CDR3 is given with its conserved first and last residue. A D gene is named only where the DNA matches it firmly. Rows may omit the clone size; those that give it use once, few, many or a size class.

d_call	v_call	clone_size	j_call	cdr3_nt	cdr3_aa
TRBD1	TRBV27	-	TRBJ1-1	TGTGCCAGCAGGCCGGGACAGAAGAACACTGAAGCTTTCTTT	CASRPGQKNTEAFF
TRBD1	TRBV6-1	-	TRBJ2-7	TGTGCCAGCAGCCGACAGGGGACCTACGAGCAGTACTTC	CASSRQGTYEQYF
TRBD1	TRBV18	-	TRBJ1-3	TGTGCCAGCTCATCGGGACAGACGAGCTCTGGAAACACCATATATTTT	CASSSGQTSSGNTIYF
-	TRBV28	-	TRBJ2-5	TGTGCCAGCGGCCGCACACTGACAGTCTGGACCCGAGCTAAAGAGACCCAGTACTTC	CASGRTLTVWTRAKETQYF
TRBD1	TRBV10-3	-	TRBJ2-7	TGTGCCATCAGTGGGGGACAGGGGGCCTACGAGCAGTACTTC	CAISGGQGAYEQYF
TRBD2	TRBV9	-	TRBJ2-1	TGTGCCAGCAGCCCTAGGGACTATAACAATGAGCAGTTCTTC	CASSPRDYNNEQFF
TRBD2	TRBV12-5	-	TRBJ2-2	TGTGCTAGTGGTCAGGGACTAGCGGAGAACACCGGGGAGCTGTTTTTT	CASGQGLAENTGELFF
TRBD2	TRBV9	-	TRBJ2-7	TGTGCCAGCAGCGTGGCACCGGGGACTAGAGGCTACGAGCAGTACTTC	CASSVAPGTRGYEQYF
TRBD1	TRBV9	once	TRBJ2-1	TGTGCCAGCAGCGTAGGGTTGAGACAGGGTTCGTCAAATGAGCAGTTCTTC	CASSVGLRQGSSNEQFF
TRBD2	TRBV6-4	few	TRBJ2-3	TGTGCCAGCAGTGACTCGACTAGCGGGGGGGCAGATACGCAGTATTTT	CASSDSTSGGADTQYF
-	TRBV9	once	TRBJ2-7	TGTGCCAGCAGCGCTAGCGATTTCACCTACGAGCAGTACTTC	CASSASDFTYEQYF
-	TRBV5-4	-	TRBJ2-7	TGTGCCAGCAGCTTTGGGGGACTCTACGAGCAGTACTTC	CASSFGGLYEQYF
-	TRBV7-9	-	TRBJ2-1	TGTGCCAGCAGCTTAGTCTCAGCGAATGAGCAGTTCTTC	CASSLVSANEQFF
-	TRBV6-6	few	TRBJ2-7	TGTGCCAGCAGCTCCCTCAGATACGAGCAGTACTTC	CASSSLRYEQYF
TRBD1	TRBV2	-	TRBJ1-2	TGTGCCAGCAGTGATACAGGGGACGCTAACTATGGCTACACCTTC	CASSDTGDANYGYTF
TRBD2	TRBV7-2	-	TRBJ2-1	TGTGCCAGCAGCTACCGCGGGACTAGCGGGAGTAATGAGCAGTTCTTC	CASSYRGTSGSNEQFF
-	TRBV15	-	TRBJ2-5	TGTGCCACCAGCAGAGGTCTGGGGGGATTGGAGACCCAGTACTTC	CATSRGLGGLETQYF
-	TRBV28	-	TRBJ1-4	TGTGCCAGCAGCCGGCGGGGCGGGTTTGAAAAACTGTTTTTT	CASSRRGGFEKLFF
-	TRBV4-3	once	TRBJ2-7	TGCGCCAGCAGCCAAGAACTCAACCAATACTACGAGCAGTACTTC	CASSQELNQYYEQYF
TRBD2	TRBV27	-	TRBJ2-7	TGTGCCAGCAGTTTACTAGCGGGAGCTTCCTACGAGCAGTACTTC	CASSLLAGASYEQYF
TRBD1	TRBV7-6	-	TRBJ2-1	TGTGCCAGCAGCTTCGGGACAGGGCGAGTCAATGAGCAGTTCTTC	CASSFGTGRVNEQFF
-	TRBV28	-	TRBJ1-2	TGTGCCAGCAGCTGGGGGGGGGCCTTCAACTATGGCTACACCTTC	CASSWGGAFNYGYTF
-	TRBV28	-	TRBJ2-2	TGTGCCAGCAGGGACACAGGGCTTAACACCGGGGAGCTGTTTTTT	CASRDTGLNTGELFF
-	TRBV2	few	TRBJ1-5	TGTGCCAGCAGCAGATCCCGGGATAGCAATCAGCCCCAGCATTTT	CASSRSRDSNQPQHF
-	TRBV9	-	TRBJ1-3	TGTGCCAGCAGCGTAGGGGCACAACCGGGACATGTATTTAGAAACACCATATATTTT	CASSVGAQPGHVFRNTIYF
-	TRBV6-6	-	TRBJ1-1	TGTGCCAGCAGTTACCTAGAGAACACTGAAGCTTTCTTT	CASSYLENTEAFF
-	TRBV6-1	-	TRBJ1-1	TGTGCCAGCATCTTGGCCGTGCAGAACACTGAAGCTTTCTTT	CASILAVQNTEAFF
TRBD2	TRBV10-3	-	TRBJ2-7	TGTGCCATCCGACTAGCGGGAGTACACGAGCAGTACTTC	CAIRLAGVHEQYF
-	TRBV10-2	-	TRBJ1-2	TGCGCCAGCAGTGAGGACAGGAACGGCTACACCTTC	CASSEDRNGYTF
-	TRBV5-8	-	TRBJ1-4	TGTGCCAGCAGCTTGGGGGGCCTGACAGGCCCCGAAAAACTGTTTTTT	CASSLGGLTGPEKLFF
TRBD2	TRBV7-9	-	TRBJ2-7	TGTGCCGGTCAAGCGGGAGGAATCTACGAGCAGTACTTC	CAGQAGGIYEQYF
-	TRBV7-8	-	TRBJ2-3	TGTGCCAGCAGCAACCGTAGCGGCTCCACAGATACGCAGTATTTT	CASSNRSGSTDTQYF
TRBD2	TRBV2	-	TRBJ2-1	TGTGCCAGCAGTGAGGCTAGCGGGAGAATTTACAATGAGCAGTTCTTC	CASSEASGRIYNEQFF
-	TRBV11-2	-	TRBJ1-1	TGTGCCAGCACCCGTCAAGGGACTAACACTGAAGCTTTCTTT	CASTRQGTNTEAFF
-	TRBV4-3	-	TRBJ2-7	TGCGCCAGCAGCCAAGAGGTTCCAGGGAACTCCTACGAGCAGTACTTC	CASSQEVPGNSYEQYF
-	TRBV6-4	-	TRBJ1-6	TGTGCCAGCAGGTGGGGCGGGACGCGGCCTATTTCCTATAATTCACCCCTCCACTTT	CASRWGGTRPISYNSPLHF
TRBD2	TRBV18	-	TRBJ2-1	TGTGCCAGCTCACTTCGGGCTAGCGGAAACAATGAGCAGTTCTTC	CASSLRASGNNEQFF
-	TRBV7-3	-	TRBJ1-1	TGTGCCAGCAGCGATAGATACCGATCTGAAGCTTTCTTT	CASSDRYRSEAFF
TRBD1	TRBV5-4	once	TRBJ2-3	TGTGCCAGCAGCTTGGATGGCAGGGGGCTGGTAGCGCAGTATTTT	CASSLDGRGLVAQYF
-	TRBV9	-	TRBJ1-6	TGTGCCAGCAGCGTGGACAGAGATTCACCCCTCCACTTT	CASSVDRDSPLHF
-	TRBV7-2	-	TRBJ1-6	TGTGCCAGCAGCTTAGCTGCCGGGCAGGGTTCACCCCTCCACTTT	CASSLAAGQGSPLHF
-	TRBV7-8	-	TRBJ2-7	TGTGCCAGCAGCTTAGCGACTACGGACAGAACCTACGAGCAGTACTTC	CASSLATTDRTYEQYF
-	TRBV28	-	TRBJ2-1	TGTGCCAGCAGAAGTAGACTTGAGCAGTTCTTC	CASRSRLEQFF
TRBD1	TRBV4-2	once	TRBJ1-6	TGTGCCAGCAGCCAAGATACGGGACAGAAGAATTCACCCCTCCACTTT	CASSQDTGQKNSPLHF
-	TRBV11-1	-	TRBJ1-5	TGTGCCAGCAGCTTAGACGTGACAGGCAATCAGCCCCAGCATTTT	CASSLDVTGNQPQHF
-	TRBV12-2	once	TRBJ2-1	TGTGCAAGTCGCCTAGGCCCACCAGCGGGGGGATCCTCCTACAATGAGCAGTTCTTC	CASRLGPPAGGSSYNEQFF
TRBD2	TRBV19	-	TRBJ2-7	TGTGCCAGTAGTATAGAGGCGGGAGGAGCCGAGCAGTACTTC	CASSIEAGGAEQYF
TRBD1	TRBV7-9	-	TRBJ1-1	TGTGCCAGCAGCTCCAAACAGGGGGCATCGACTGAAGCTTTCTTT	CASSSKQGASTEAFF
-	TRBV28	few	TRBJ1-1	TGTGCCAGCAGCCAACGATTTAATAACAGGGCGAAGAACACTGAAGCTTTCTTT	CASSQRFNNRAKNTEAFF
TRBD2	TRBV5-4	-	TRBJ2-5	TGTGCCAGCAGCGGGGGGACTAGCGGGATACAAGAGACCCAGTACTTC	CASSGGTSGIQETQYF
TRBD2	TRBV7-2	-	TRBJ2-5	TGTGCCAGCAGCTTAGGTCCTAGCGGGGCTGAGACCCAGTACTTC	CASSLGPSGAETQYF
TRBD1	TRBV18	-	TRBJ2-7	TGTGCCAGCTCACCGGGGACAGGGGGCGGGAGTTACTCCTACGAGCAGTACTTC	CASSPGTGGGSYSYEQYF